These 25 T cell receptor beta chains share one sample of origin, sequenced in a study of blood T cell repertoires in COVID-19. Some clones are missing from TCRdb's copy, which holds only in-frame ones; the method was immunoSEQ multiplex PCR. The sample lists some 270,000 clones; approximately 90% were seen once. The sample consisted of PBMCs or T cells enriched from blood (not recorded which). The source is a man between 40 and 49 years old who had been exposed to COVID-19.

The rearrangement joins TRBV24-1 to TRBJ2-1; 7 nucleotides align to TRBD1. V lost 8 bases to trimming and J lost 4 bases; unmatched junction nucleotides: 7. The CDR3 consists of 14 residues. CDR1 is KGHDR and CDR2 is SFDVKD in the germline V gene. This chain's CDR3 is CATTKGDSYNEQFF. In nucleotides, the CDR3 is TGTGCCACCACAAAAGGGGACAGTTACAATGAGCAGTTCTTC.

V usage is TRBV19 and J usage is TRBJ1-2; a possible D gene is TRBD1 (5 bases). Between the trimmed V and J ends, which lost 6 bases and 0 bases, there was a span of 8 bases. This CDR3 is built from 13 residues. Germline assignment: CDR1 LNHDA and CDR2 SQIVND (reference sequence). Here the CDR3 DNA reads TGTGCCAGTAGGGGGGAGGCTAACTATGGCTACACCTTC. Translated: CASRGEANYGYTF.

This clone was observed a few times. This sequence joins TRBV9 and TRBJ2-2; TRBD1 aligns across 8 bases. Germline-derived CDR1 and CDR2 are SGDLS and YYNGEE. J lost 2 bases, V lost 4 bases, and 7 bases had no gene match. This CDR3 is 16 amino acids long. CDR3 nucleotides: TGTGCCAGCAGCCCAGCGGACAGGGTTAACACCGGGGAGCTGTTTTTT. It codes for CASSPADRVNTGELFF.

DNA for the CDR3: TGTGCCAGCAGTGAATTGGGGGCCCTAGGACTAGCGGTTACCTACGAGCAGTACTTC. This translates into CASSELGALGLAVTYEQYF. The chain has TRBV2 and TRBJ2-7, with TRBD2 matching 10 bases. Per germline, CDR1 SNHLY and CDR2 FYNNEI. V lost 2 bases, J lost 2 bases, and 15 bases stayed unmatched. This CDR3 comprises 19 residues. The variable domain in full, with the rest retrieved from reference TRBV2 and TRBJ2-7, is EPEVTQTPSHQVTQMGQEVILRCVPISNHLYFYWYRQILGQKVEFLVSFYNNEISEKSEIFDDQFSVERPDGSNFTLKIRSTKLEDSAMYFCASSELGALGLAVTYEQYFGPGTRLTVT.

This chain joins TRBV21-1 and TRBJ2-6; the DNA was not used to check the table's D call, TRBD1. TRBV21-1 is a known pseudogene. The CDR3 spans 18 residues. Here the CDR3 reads CASSKYTGNESGANVLTF. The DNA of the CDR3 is TGTGCCAGCAGCAAGTATACAGGGAATGAATCTGGGGCCAACGTCCTGACTTTC.

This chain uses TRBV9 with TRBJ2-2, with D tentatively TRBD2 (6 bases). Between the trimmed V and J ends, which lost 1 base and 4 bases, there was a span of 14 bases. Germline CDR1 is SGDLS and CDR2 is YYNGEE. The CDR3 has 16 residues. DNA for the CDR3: TGTGCCAGCAGCGTAACGGGGGTTCCGGGCACCGGGGAGCTGTTTTTT. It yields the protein CASSVTGVPGTGELFF.

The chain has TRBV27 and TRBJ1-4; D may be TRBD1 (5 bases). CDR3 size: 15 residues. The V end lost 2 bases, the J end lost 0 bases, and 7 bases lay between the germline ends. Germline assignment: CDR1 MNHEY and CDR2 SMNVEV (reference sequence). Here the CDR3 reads CASSLDSATNEKLFF. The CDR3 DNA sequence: TGTGCCAGCAGTTTAGACAGTGCAACTAATGAAAAACTGTTTTTT.

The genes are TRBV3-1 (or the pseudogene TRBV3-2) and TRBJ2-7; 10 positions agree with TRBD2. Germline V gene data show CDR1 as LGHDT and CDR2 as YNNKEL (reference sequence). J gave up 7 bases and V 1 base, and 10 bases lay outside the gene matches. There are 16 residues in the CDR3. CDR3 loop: CASSQVKLAGVGEQYF. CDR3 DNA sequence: TGTGCCAGCAGCCAAGTTAAGCTAGCGGGAGTGGGAGAGCAGTACTTC.

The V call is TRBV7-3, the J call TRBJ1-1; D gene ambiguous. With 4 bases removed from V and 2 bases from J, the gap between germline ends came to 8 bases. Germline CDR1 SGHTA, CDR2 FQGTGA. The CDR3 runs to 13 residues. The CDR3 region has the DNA TGTGCCAGCAGCTGGTCAGTTAACACTGAAGCTTTCTTT. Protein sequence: CASSWSVNTEAFF.

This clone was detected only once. In DNA, the CDR3 is TGTGCCAGTAGTACCCGAGGACAAGGCAATCAGCCCCAGCATTTT. Encoded protein: CASSTRGQGNQPQHF. The chain is built from TRBV19 and TRBJ1-5, with D maybe TRBD1 (5 bases). Trimming left V 4 bases short and J 2 bases short, with 12 bases between. CDR1 and CDR2 from the germline V gene are LNHDA and SQIVND (reference sequence). The CDR3 runs 15 residues. Combining the CDR3 with reference TRBV19 and TRBJ1-5 gives the whole variable domain DGGITQSPKYLFRKEGQNVTLSCEQNLNHDAMYWYRQDPGQGLRLIYYSQIVNDFQKGDIAEGYSVSREKKESFPLTVTSAQKNPTAFYLCASSTRGQGNQPQHFGDGTRLSIL.

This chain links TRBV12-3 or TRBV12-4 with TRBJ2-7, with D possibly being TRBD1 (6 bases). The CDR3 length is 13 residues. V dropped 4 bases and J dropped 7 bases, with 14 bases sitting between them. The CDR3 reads CASSWGPGEEQYF. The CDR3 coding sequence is TGTGCCAGCAGTTGGGGGCCCGGGGAGGAGCAGTACTTC.

The CDR3 coding sequence is TGTGCCAGCAGTTTACGTTTGGGGACAGGGACTGAAAAACTGTTTTTT. Translation: CASSLRLGTGTEKLFF. The chain links TRBV27 to TRBJ1-4; 9 bases are shared with TRBD1. The germline V gene has CDR1 MNHEY and CDR2 SMNVEV (reference sequence). The J segment lost 7 bases and the V segment lost 2 bases, leaving 8 bases of the junction unmatched. This CDR3 contains 16 residues. Filled out from reference TRBV27 and TRBJ1-4, the complete variable domain reads EAQVTQNPRYLITVTGKKLTVTCSQNMNHEYMSWYRQDPGLGLRQIYYSMNVEVTDKGDVPEGYKVSRKEKRNFPLILESPSPNQTSLYFCASSLRLGTGTEKLFFGSGTQLSVL.

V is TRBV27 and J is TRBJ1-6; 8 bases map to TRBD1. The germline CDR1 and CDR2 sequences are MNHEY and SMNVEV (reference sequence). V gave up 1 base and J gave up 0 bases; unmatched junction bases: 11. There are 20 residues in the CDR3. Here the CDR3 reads CASSLYSRQGPSSYNSPLHF. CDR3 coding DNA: TGTGCCAGCAGTTTATATTCAAGACAGGGGCCGAGCTCCTATAATTCACCCCTCCACTTT.

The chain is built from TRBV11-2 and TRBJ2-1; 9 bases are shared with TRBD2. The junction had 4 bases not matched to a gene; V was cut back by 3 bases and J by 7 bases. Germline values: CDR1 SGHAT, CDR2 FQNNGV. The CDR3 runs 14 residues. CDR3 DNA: TGTGCCAGCAGCTTGATTAGCGGGAGTAATGAGCAGTTCTTC. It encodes CASSLISGSNEQFF.

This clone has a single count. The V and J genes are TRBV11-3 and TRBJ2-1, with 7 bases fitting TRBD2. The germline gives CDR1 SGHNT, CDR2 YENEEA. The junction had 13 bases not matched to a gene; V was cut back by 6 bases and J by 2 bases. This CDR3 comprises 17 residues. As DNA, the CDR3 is TGTGCCAGCAGTTTTTTTTCCGGGGGAGGGACCTACAATGAGCAGTTCTTC. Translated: CASSFFSGGGTYNEQFF.

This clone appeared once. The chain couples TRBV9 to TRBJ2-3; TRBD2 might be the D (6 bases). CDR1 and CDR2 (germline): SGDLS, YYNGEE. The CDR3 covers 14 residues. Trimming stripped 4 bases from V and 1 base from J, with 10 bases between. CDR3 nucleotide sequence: TGTGCCAGCAGCCCGTCGGGGGGCACAGATACGCAGTATTTT. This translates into CASSPSGGTDTQYF.

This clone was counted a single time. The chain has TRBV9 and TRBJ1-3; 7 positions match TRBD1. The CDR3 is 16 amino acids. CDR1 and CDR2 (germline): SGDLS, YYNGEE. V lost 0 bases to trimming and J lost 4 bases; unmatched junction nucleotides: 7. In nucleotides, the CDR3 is TGTGCCAGCAGCGTAGGCGGGGGGACAGAGGGAAACACCATATATTTT. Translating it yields CASSVGGGTEGNTIYF.

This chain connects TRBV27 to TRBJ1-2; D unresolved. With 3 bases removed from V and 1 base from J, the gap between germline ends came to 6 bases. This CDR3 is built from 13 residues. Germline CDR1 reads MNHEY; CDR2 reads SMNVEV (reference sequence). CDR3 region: CASSFRVNYGYTF. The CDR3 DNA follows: TGTGCCAGCAGTTTTCGGGTTAACTATGGCTACACCTTC.

The CDR3 reads CASSLEAARYEKLFF. CDR3 sequence (DNA): TGTGCCAGCAGCTTAGAGGCGGCACGGTATGAAAAACTGTTTTTT. The chain recombines TRBV7-6 with TRBJ1-4, with no clear D. The CDR3 loop spans 15 amino acids. Germline-derived CDR1 and CDR2 are SGHVS and FNYEAQ. V lost 1 base, J lost 6 bases, and 12 bases lay in between. The full variable domain, in which reference TRBV7-6 and TRBJ1-4 provide the parts outside the CDR3, is GAGVSQSPRYKVTKRGQDVALRCDPISGHVSLYWYRQALGQGPEFLTYFNYEAQQDKSGLPNDRFSAERPEGSISTLTIQRTEQRDSAMYRCASSLEAARYEKLFFGSGTQLSVL.

For the CDR3, the DNA is TGTGCCAGCAGTTTATGGGGGGAGTATAATTCACCCCTCCACTTT. It encodes CASSLWGEYNSPLHF. The chain employs TRBV27 and TRBJ1-6; possibly TRBD1 for D (5 bases). This CDR3 has 15 amino acids. Germline values: CDR1 MNHEY, CDR2 SMNVEV (reference sequence). The V and J ends lost 1 base and 4 bases respectively, with 8 bases between them.

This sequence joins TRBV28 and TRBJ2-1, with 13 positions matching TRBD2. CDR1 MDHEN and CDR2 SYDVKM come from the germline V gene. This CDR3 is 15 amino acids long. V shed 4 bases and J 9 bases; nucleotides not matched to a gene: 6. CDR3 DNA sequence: TGTGCCAGCAGTTCCTACAGACTAGCGGGAGGTGAGCAGTTCTTC. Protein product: CASSSYRLAGGEQFF.

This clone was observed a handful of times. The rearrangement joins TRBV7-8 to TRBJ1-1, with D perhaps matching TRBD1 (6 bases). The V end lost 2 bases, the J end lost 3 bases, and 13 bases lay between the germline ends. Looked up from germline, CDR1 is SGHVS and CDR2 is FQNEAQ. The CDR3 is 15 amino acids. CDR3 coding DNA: TGTGCCAGCAGCTTAATGGCGGGGGCGGACACTGAAGCTTTCTTT. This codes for CASSLMAGADTEAFF.

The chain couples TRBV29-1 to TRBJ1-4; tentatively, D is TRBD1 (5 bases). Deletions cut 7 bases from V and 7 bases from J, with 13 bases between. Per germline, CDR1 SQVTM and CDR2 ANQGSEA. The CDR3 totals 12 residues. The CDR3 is CSAGRGGEKLFF. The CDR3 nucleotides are TGCAGCGCTGGAAGGGGAGGTGAAAAACTGTTTTTT.

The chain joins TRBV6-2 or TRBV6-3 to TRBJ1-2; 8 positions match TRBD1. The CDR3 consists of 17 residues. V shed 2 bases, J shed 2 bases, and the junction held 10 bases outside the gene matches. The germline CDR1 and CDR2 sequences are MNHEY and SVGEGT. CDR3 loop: CASSYKGRQGANYGYTF. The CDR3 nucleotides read TGTGCCAGCAGTTACAAAGGAAGGCAGGGGGCGAACTATGGCTACACCTTC.

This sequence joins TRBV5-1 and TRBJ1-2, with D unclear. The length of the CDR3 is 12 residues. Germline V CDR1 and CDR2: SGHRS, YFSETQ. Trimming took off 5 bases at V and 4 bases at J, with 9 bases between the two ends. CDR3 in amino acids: CASSNRGYGYTF. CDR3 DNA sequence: TGCGCCAGCAGTAATCGGGGCTATGGCTACACCTTC.